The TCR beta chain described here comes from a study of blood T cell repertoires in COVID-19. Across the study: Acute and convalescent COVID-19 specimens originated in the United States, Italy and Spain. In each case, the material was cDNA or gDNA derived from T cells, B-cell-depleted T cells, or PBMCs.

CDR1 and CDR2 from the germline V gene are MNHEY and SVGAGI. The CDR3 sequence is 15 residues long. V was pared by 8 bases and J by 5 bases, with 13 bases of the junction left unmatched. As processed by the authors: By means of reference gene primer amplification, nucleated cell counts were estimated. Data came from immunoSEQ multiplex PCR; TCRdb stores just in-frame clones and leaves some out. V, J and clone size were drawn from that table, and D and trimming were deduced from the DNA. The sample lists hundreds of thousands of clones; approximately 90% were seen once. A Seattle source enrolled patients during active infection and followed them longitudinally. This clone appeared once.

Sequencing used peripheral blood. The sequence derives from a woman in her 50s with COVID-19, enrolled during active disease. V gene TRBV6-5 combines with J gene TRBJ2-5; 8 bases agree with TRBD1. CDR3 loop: CASAIVAGGRETQYF. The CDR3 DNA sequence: TGTGCCAGCGCCATCGTGGCAGGGGGCAGGGAGACCCAGTACTTC.